This T cell receptor beta chain stems from a study of OX40 agonist ivuxolimab in advanced cancers. With regard to the full study: Ivuxolimab, which targeted the costimulatory receptor OX40 (CD134), was an agonistic, fully human IgG2 monoclonal antibody. Of the approximately 54 patients in dose escalation, about 20 had hepatocellular carcinoma, around 15 had melanoma, 9 had renal cell carcinoma and 9 had head and neck cancer. Peripheral TCRbeta sequencing aimed to test whether ivuxolimab altered TCR sequence diversity and caused clonal T-cell expansion. Intravenous ivuxolimab was administered to patients every 2 weeks at six dose levels: 0.01, 0.1, 0.3, 1.5, 3 and 10 mg/kg. Patients were allowed to have had prior anti-PD-1, anti-PD-L1 or anti-CTLA-4 therapy, and approximately 43% of the dose-escalation patients had previously received checkpoint inhibitors. A male proportion of nearly 85% and a mean age of about 60 years, ranging from about 20 to 79, were recorded for the dose-escalation cohort. Partial responses were achieved by three dose-escalation patients, of whom one had hepatocellular carcinoma and two had cutaneous melanoma. The monotherapy dose-escalation portion (N ≈ 55 patients) of the phase I ivuxolimab trial is reported in the paper. The investigation overall reported the following: Clonal expansion of both CD4+ and CD8+ blood T cells was observed from baseline to week 6 at doses 0.1 to 3.0 mg/kg. In the 0.1-3.0 mg/kg groups, partial responders had among the lowest normalized peripheral clonal expansion, particularly in CD8+ T cells. After ivuxolimab, more expanded clones were found on average in CD8+ T cells than in CD4+ T cells. The antigen specificity of the clonally expanded peripheral T cells was not determined. Low levels of normalized T-cell clonal expansion were also seen in some patients who did not respond.

For sequencing of the TCRbeta CDR3 region, genomic DNA was extracted from the sorted cells. The immunoSEQ Assay was used to sequence the TCRbeta CDR3 regions. TCRdb limited this immuneACCESS table to in-frame rearrangements with V and J called. A share of clones is missing; checked studies link under half to unresolved V genes, and the rest is unexplained. Within this sample are tens of thousands of clones, with roughly 90% of them counted one time only. 0.62% of the sample belongs to the ten largest clones. The trial excluded patients who had a history of autoimmune disease or were on systemic immunosuppression. Peripheral blood for TCR sequencing was collected from all dose cohorts at baseline, on cycle 4 day 1, and on cycle 7 day 1. The samples were drawn from a first-in-human, open-label, multicenter phase I dose-escalation trial of ivuxolimab. Adults with locally advanced or metastatic head and neck squamous cell, hepatocellular, melanoma or renal cell carcinoma were enrolled in the trial. CD4+ and CD8+ T cells were sorted separately from peripheral blood before TCR sequencing.

Notes on this clone: The antigen this receptor binds is unknown. One base away there is no much larger clone; base qualities are not given.

Ends trimmed: V by 4 bases, J by 0 bases; bases unmatched to a gene: 7. Counted from cysteine to phenylalanine, this CDR3 has 16 amino acids. Just the 48-base CDR3 DNA is kept, in frame starting at base 1. The germline V gene (reference sequence) yields SGHNT for CDR1 and YYREEE for CDR2. Source: CD4+ or CD8+ T cells sorted from blood, taken in a trial of the OX40 agonist ivuxolimab. The rearranged chain carries TRBV5-4 and TRBJ2-4; 7 bases in the middle match TRBD1. The sequence was obtained from an adult with an advanced solid tumor such as melanoma, head and neck, liver or kidney cancer. The CDR3 protein: CASSPGQSLAKNIQYF. The DNA sequence is TGTGCCAGCAGCCCGGGACAGAGCCTAGCCAAAAACATTCAGTACTTC.